Sequencing of this TCR beta chain was carried out in a study of shared clonotypes between healthy human individuals. Across the whole study: Ranging from 18 to 49 in age, donors were a couple of women and three men.

Germline trimming cut 5 bases from V and 7 bases from J; bases unmatched to any gene: 7. Germline V CDR1 and CDR2: SGHNT, YYREEE (reference sequence). This CDR3 is 15 amino acids long. Repertoires were generated with immunoSEQ multiplex PCR, while TCRdb's copy carries only in-frame clones and drops some. Here the sample spans about 710,000 clones, 73% being singletons. The TCR originated in a woman under 40 in good health. J is TRBJ2-2 and V is TRBV5-4; 11 bases are shared with TRBD2. Source material: memory CD4+ T cells sorted from blood. Subset denoted: CD45RA-negative fraction. In DNA form, the CDR3 reads TGTGCCAGCAGACCTACTAGCGGGAGATTCGGGGAGCTGTTTTTT. Its translation is CASRPTSGRFGELFF.